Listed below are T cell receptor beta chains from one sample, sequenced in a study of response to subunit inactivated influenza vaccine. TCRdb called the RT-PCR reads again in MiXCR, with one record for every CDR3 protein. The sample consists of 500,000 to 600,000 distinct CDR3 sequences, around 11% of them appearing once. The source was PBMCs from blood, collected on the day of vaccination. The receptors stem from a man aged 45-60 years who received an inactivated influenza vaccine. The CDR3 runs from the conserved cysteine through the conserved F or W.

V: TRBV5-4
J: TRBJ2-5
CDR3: CASSFGGGALETQYF

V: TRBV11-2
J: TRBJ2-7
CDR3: CASSLGTEFFYEQYF

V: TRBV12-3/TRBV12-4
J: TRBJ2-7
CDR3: CASRNPSGLKYF

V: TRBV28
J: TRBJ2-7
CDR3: CASSLLAGDEQYF

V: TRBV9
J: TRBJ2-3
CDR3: CASSAWTVVETDTQYF

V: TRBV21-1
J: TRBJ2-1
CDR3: CASTARIRSELQYNEQFF

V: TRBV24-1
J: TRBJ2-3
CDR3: CATGKPTGGRGDTQYF

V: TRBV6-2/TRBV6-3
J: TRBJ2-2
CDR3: CASSYSSANTGELFF

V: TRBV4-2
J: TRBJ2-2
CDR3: CASSQGTGNSGELFF

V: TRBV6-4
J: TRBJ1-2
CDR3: CASSESVGYGYTF

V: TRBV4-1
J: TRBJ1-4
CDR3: CASSQDVAGTNEKLFF

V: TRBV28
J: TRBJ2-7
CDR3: CASRARGTGSGEQYF

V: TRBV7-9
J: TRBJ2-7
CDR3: CASSAIQGTSHEQYF

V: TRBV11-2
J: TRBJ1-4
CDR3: CASSPDLIQKEKLFF

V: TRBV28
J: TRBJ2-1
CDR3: CASSGGWGNEQFF

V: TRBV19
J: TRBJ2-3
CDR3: CASSPPRRTSGGRTDTQYF

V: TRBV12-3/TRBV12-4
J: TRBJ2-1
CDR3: CASSLKAGDSHEQFF

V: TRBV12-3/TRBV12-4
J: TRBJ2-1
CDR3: CASTGEQFRDEQFF

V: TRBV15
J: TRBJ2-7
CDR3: CATSRRTSGRADEQYF

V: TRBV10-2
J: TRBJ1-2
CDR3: CASSPETRGGYTF

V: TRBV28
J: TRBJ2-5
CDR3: CASSRDWQQETQYF

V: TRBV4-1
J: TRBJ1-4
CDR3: CASSLTKGQGRTTNEKLFF